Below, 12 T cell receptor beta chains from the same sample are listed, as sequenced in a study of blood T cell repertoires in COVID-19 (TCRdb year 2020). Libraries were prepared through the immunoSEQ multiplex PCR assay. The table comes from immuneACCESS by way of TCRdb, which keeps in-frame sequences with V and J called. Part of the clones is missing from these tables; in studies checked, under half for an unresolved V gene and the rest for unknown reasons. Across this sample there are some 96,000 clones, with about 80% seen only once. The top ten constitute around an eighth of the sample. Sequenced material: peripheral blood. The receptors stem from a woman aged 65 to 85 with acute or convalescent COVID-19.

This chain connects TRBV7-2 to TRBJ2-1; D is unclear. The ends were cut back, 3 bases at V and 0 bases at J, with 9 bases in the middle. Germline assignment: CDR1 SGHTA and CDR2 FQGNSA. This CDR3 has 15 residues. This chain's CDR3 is CASSFTASSYNEQFF. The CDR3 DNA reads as TGTGCCAGCAGCTTCACAGCCAGCTCCTACAATGAGCAGTTCTTC.

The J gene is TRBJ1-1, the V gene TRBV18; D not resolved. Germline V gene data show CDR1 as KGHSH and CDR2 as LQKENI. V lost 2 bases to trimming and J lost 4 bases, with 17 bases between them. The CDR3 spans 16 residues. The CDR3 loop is CASSPEAGPSGTEAFF. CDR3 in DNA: TGTGCCAGCTCACCAGAGGCAGGCCCTAGCGGCACTGAAGCTTTCTTT. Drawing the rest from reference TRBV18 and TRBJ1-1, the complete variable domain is NAGVMQNPRHLVRRRGQEARLRCSPMKGHSHVYWYRQLPEEGLKFMVYLQKENIIDESGMPKERFSAEFPKEGPSILRIQQVVRGDSAAYFCASSPEAGPSGTEAFFGQGTRLTVV.

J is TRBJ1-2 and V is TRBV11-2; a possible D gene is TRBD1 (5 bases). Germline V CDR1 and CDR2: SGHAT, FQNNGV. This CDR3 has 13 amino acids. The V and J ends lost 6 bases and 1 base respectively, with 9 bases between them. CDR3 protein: CASRSTVNYGYTF. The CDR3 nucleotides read TGTGCCAGCAGGTCGACAGTTAACTATGGCTACACCTTC.

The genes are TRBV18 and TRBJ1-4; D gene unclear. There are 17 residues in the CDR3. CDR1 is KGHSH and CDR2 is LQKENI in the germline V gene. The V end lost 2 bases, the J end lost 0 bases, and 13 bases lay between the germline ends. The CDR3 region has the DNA TGTGCCAGCTCACCATCGCAAGTAGCCTCAACTAATGAAAAACTGTTTTTT. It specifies CASSPSQVASTNEKLFF.

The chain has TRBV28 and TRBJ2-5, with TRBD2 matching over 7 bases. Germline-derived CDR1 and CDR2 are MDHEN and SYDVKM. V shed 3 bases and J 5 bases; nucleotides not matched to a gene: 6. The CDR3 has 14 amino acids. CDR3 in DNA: TGTGCCAGCAGTTTTTCAAGGGGAGGGGAGACCCAGTACTTC. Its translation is CASSFSRGGETQYF.

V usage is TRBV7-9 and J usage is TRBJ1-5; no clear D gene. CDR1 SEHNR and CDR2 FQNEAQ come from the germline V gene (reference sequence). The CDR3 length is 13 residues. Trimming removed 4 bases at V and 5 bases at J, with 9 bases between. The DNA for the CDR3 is TGTGCCAGCAGCTCGGGGAACTATCAGCCCCAGCATTTT. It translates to CASSSGNYQPQHF.

The CDR3 DNA follows: TGTGCCAGCAGTGAAGTGATTAGGGGTGAAGGCACTGAAGCTTTCTTT. Translated: CASSEVIRGEGTEAFF. The V gene is TRBV6-1, the J gene TRBJ1-1, with a possible D match to TRBD1 (5 bases). CDR1 and CDR2 from the germline V gene are MNHNS and SASEGT. The CDR3 consists of 16 residues. Trimming took off 1 base at V and 4 bases at J, with 16 bases between the two ends.

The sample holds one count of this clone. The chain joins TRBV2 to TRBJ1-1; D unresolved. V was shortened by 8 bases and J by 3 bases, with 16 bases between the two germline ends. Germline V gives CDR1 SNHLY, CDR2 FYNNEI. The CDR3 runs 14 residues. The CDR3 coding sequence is TGTGCCAGCGGCGGACGGGGAAGGGACACTGAAGCTTTCTTT. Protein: CASGGRGRDTEAFF.

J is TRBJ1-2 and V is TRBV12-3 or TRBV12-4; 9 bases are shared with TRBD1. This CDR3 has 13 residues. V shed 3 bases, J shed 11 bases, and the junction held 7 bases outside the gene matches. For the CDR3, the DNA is TGTGCCAGCAGTTTTTCGACAGGGGGGAGTTACACCTTC. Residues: CASSFSTGGSYTF.

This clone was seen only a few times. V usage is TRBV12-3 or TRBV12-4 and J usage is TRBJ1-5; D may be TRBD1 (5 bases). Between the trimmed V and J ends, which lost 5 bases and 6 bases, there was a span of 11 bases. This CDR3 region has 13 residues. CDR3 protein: CASSRLGGQPQHF. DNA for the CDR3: TGTGCCAGCAGTCGTCTCGGGGGTCAGCCCCAGCATTTT.

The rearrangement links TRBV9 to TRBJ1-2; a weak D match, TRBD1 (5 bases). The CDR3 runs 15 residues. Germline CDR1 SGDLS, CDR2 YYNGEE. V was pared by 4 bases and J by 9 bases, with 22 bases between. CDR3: CASSPTGRGEWSYTF. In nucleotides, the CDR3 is TGTGCCAGCAGCCCGACCGGACGGGGGGAGTGGAGCTACACCTTC.

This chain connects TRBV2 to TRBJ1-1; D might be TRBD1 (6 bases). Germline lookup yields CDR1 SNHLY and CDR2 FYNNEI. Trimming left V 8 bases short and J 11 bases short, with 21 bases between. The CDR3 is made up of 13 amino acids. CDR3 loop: CASSREGGARAFF. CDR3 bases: TGTGCCAGCTCCCGAGAGGGGGGGGCTCGGGCTTTCTTT.